The 27 T cell receptor beta chains presented below share a single source sample, sequenced in a study of siplizumab effects on memory and regulatory T cells. No antigen is known for these receptors. For 5 to 6 days at 37°C, the mixed lymphocyte reaction cells were kept in coculture. The protocol was immunoSEQ multiplex PCR, while the TCRdb copy is restricted to in-frame clones and leaves out a portion. The table shows approximately 9,600 clones, with 35% to 55% occurring only once. Sequencing input: CFSE-low (dividing) CD4+ T cells sorted from an allogeneic mixed lymphocyte reaction. The receptors were sampled from a human donor in good health; the cells came from an allogeneic mixed lymphocyte reaction.

This clone qualifies as medium-sized (0.01 to 0.1%). The rearrangement links TRBV15 to TRBJ1-2, with D possibly being TRBD1 (5 bases). This CDR3 is built from 14 residues. The V and J ends lost 0 bases and 2 bases respectively, with 7 bases between them. CDR1 and CDR2 (germline): LNHNV, YYDKDF (reference sequence). The CDR3 DNA sequence: TGTGCCACCAGCAGAGACCAGGGCAACTATGGCTACACCTTC. It translates to CATSRDQGNYGYTF.

This clone was seen a few times. The chain links TRBV5-1 to TRBJ2-5, with unresolved D. Germline V gene data show CDR1 as SGHRS and CDR2 as YFSETQ. Trimming removed 7 bases from V and 3 bases from J, with 13 bases in between. The CDR3 has 13 residues. CDR3 sequence: CASHEIGKETQYF. The CDR3 DNA sequence: TGCGCCAGCCACGAGATAGGGAAAGAGACCCAGTACTTC.

This chain joins TRBV15 and TRBJ1-2; the match to TRBD1 covers 8 bases. CDR1 is LNHNV, CDR2 YYDKDF, per germline (reference sequence). The CDR3 loop spans 15 amino acids. V was pared by 4 bases and J by 3 bases, with 7 bases of the junction left unmatched. CDR3: CATSIRQGRDYGYTF. In DNA form, the CDR3 reads TGTGCCACCAGCATACGACAGGGGAGGGACTATGGCTACACCTTC.

The V call is TRBV28, the J call TRBJ2-7; a weak D match, TRBD2 (5 bases). V gave up 8 bases and J gave up 6 bases, with 17 bases separating them. The CDR3 runs 13 residues. Per germline, CDR1 MDHEN and CDR2 SYDVKM. The CDR3 region has the DNA TGTGCCAGCCGTTGGATCCGGGCGGGCGAGCAGTACTTC. Translating it yields CASRWIRAGEQYF.

V usage is TRBV11-3 and J usage is TRBJ2-7; D might be TRBD2 (5 bases). Per the germline V gene, CDR1 is SGHNT and CDR2 is YENEEA. V was shortened by 4 bases and J by 2 bases, with 12 bases between the two germline ends. CDR3 length equals 14 residues. The CDR3 nucleotides read TGTGCCAGCAGCTCCAGTCGGAGGCCCTACGAGCAGTACTTC. This translates into CASSSSRRPYEQYF.

By proportion, this clone is medium-sized (0.01 to 0.1%). The chain recombines TRBV11-2 with TRBJ1-2, with D hard to call. V gave up 0 bases and J gave up 1 base, with 6 bases separating them. CDR1 and CDR2 (germline): SGHAT, FQNNGV. This CDR3 has 14 amino acids. The CDR3 is CASSLDANNYGYTF. The DNA for the CDR3 is TGTGCCAGCAGCTTAGACGCTAATAACTATGGCTACACCTTC.

This clone was observed a few times. The rearrangement uses TRBV28 and TRBJ1-5; no definite D call. V was trimmed by 2 bases and J by 3 bases, leaving 14 bases between them. Germline V gene sequence: CDR1 MDHEN, CDR2 SYDVKM. The CDR3 has 16 amino acids. The CDR3 DNA follows: TGTGCCAGCAGTTTAATAGCCGGCTCCATCAATCAGCCCCAGCATTTT. Amino acids: CASSLIAGSINQPQHF.

The chain uses TRBV2 and TRBJ2-3; TRBD1 matches 7 bases. With 6 bases clipped from V and 2 bases from J, the junction kept 8 bases outside the gene matches. CDR1 and CDR2 (germline): SNHLY, FYNNEI. This CDR3 has 15 residues. The CDR3 loop is CASRARTGFTDTQYF. The CDR3 DNA is TGTGCCAGCAGAGCACGGACAGGCTTCACAGATACGCAGTATTTT.

The chain uses TRBV18 and TRBJ2-2; possible D gene TRBD1, 6 bases. Trimming left V 2 bases short and J 2 bases short, with 9 bases between. This CDR3 spans 15 amino acids. Germline lookup yields CDR1 KGHSH and CDR2 LQKENI. The CDR3 DNA is TGTGCCAGCTCACCAATGGGACACAACACCGGGGAGCTGTTTTTT. It encodes CASSPMGHNTGELFF.

The gene calls are TRBV7-9 and TRBJ2-7, with 11 bases identical to TRBD1. This CDR3 comprises 16 residues. Looked up from germline, CDR1 is SEHNR and CDR2 is FQNEAQ (reference sequence). V lost 5 bases, J lost 5 bases, and 11 bases stayed unmatched. As DNA, the CDR3 is TGTGCCAGCAGCCCGCCCGATGGGGACAGGGGGAACGAGCAGTACTTC. This sequence encodes CASSPPDGDRGNEQYF.

This clone was recorded only once. V and J are TRBV2 and TRBJ2-5; 8 nucleotides agree with TRBD1. The CDR3 is 14 residues long. With V trimmed by 2 bases and J by 4 bases, 3 bases remained unmatched. Per the germline V gene, CDR1 is SNHLY and CDR2 is FYNNEI. Written as DNA, the CDR3 is TGTGCCAGCAGTGAACAGGGGGCCCGAGAGACCCAGTACTTC. Its translation is CASSEQGARETQYF.

This rearrangement joins TRBV11-2 to TRBJ2-3; TRBD1 agrees at 7 bases. The germline V gene encodes CDR1 SGHAT and CDR2 FQNNGV. J gave up 3 bases and V 5 bases, and 8 bases lay outside the gene matches. The CDR3 extends over 15 amino acids. CDR3 sequence (DNA): TGTGCCAGCAGCGTGACAGGGCGCCGAACAGATACGCAGTATTTT. This translates into CASSVTGRRTDTQYF.

By share, this clone counts as medium-sized (0.01 to 0.1%). V usage is TRBV18 and J usage is TRBJ1-4; no clear D gene. Germline V gene sequence: CDR1 KGHSH, CDR2 LQKENI. CDR3 size: 14 residues. Trimming left V 8 bases short and J 0 bases short, with 10 bases between. The CDR3 region is CASRYESTNEKLFF. CDR3 nucleotides: TGTGCCAGCCGATACGAATCAACTAATGAAAAACTGTTTTTT.

V gene TRBV5-6 combines with J gene TRBJ2-5; TRBD2 is a possible D gene (5 bases). The V gene lost 3 bases and the J gene lost 0 bases, with 9 bases spanning the gap. The CDR3 length is 14 residues. The germline CDR1 and CDR2 sequences are SGHDT and YYEEEE. CDR3 DNA sequence: TGTGCCAGCAGCTCAGGACTGTACCAAGAGACCCAGTACTTC. Its translation is CASSSGLYQETQYF.

The chain uses TRBV9 and TRBJ2-5; a possible D gene is TRBD2 (5 bases). Trimming removed 4 bases at V and 3 bases at J, with 10 bases between. Germline values: CDR1 SGDLS, CDR2 YYNGEE. This CDR3 is built from 13 residues. The CDR3 region is CASSPGLKETQYF. The CDR3 DNA is TGTGCCAGCAGCCCAGGACTTAAAGAGACCCAGTACTTC. Together with reference TRBV9 and TRBJ2-5, the CDR3 gives the full variable domain: DSGVTQTPKHLITATGQRVTLRCSPRSGDLSVYWYQQSLDQGLQFLIQYYNGEERAKGNILERFSAQQFPDLHSELNLSSLELGDSALYFCASSPGLKETQYFGPGTRLLVL.

This clone turned up a few times. This chain joins TRBV25-1 and TRBJ1-2; the D gene is possibly TRBD1 (6 bases). Trimming took 4 bases from V and 7 from J, leaving 10 bases between them. CDR3 size: 12 residues. CDR1 and CDR2 from the germline V gene are MGHDK and SYGVNS. The DNA for the CDR3 is TGTGCCAGCAGTGGACAGGTCCGTGGCTACACCTTC. It specifies CASSGQVRGYTF.

This clone was seen only once. This may arise from a read error, as a much more abundant clone is one base away. This chain links TRBV20-1 with TRBJ2-3; D call uncertain. Trimming took 5 bases from V and 6 from J, leaving 6 bases between them. This CDR3 spans 10 amino acids. CDR1 and CDR2 from the germline V gene are DFQATT and SNEGSKA (reference sequence). CDR3 protein: CSALQDTQYF. Written as DNA, the CDR3 is TGCAGTGCTCTGCAGGATACGCAGTATTTT.

By share of the sample, this clone is large (0.1 to 1%). Different DNA sequences within this sample yield the same CDR3. The CDR3 sequence is CASSLDLSGANVLTF. In DNA, the CDR3 is TGTGCCAGCAGCTTGGATCTATCTGGGGCCAACGTCCTGACTTTC. The gene calls are TRBV5-4 and TRBJ2-6; D not resolved. The CDR3 length is 15 residues. V was shortened by 0 bases and J by 1 base, with 5 bases between the two germline ends. Germline V gene lookup returns CDR1 SGHNT and CDR2 YYREEE (reference sequence).

The J gene is TRBJ2-7, the V gene TRBV28, with D possibly being TRBD1 (5 bases). CDR1 MDHEN and CDR2 SYDVKM come from the germline V gene. The CDR3 is 12 residues long. V shed 8 bases and J shed 9 bases, with 17 bases lying between them. DNA of the CDR3: TGTGCCAGCGGGGCTCTGACTGCTCGGCAGTACTTC. This translates into CASGALTARQYF.

The chain recombines TRBV7-6 with TRBJ2-5, with D possibly TRBD2 on 6 matching bases. Germline CDR1 SGHVS, CDR2 FNYEAQ. The CDR3 is 12 amino acids. V dropped 2 bases and J dropped 14 bases, with 15 bases sitting between them. The DNA of the CDR3 is TGTGCCAGCAGCTTAAGCGAACTAGGACTATACTTC. It yields the protein CASSLSELGLYF. Full variable domain (missing parts from reference TRBV7-6 and TRBJ2-5): GAGVSQSPRYKVTKRGQDVALRCDPISGHVSLYWYRQALGQGPEFLTYFNYEAQQDKSGLPNDRFSAERPEGSISTLTIQRTEQRDSAMYRCASSLSELGLYFGPGTRLLVL.

The V call is TRBV18, the J call TRBJ1-5, with D uncertain. Trimming pared 4 bases from V and 3 bases from J, leaving 16 bases between. The CDR3 runs 16 residues. In germline, CDR1 is KGHSH, CDR2 LQKENI. CDR3 DNA sequence: TGTGCCAGCTCACTCAAAAGCACCGGATACAATCAGCCCCAGCATTTT. This codes for CASSLKSTGYNQPQHF. Full variable domain (rest looked up from reference TRBV18 and TRBJ1-5): NAGVMQNPRHLVRRRGQEARLRCSPMKGHSHVYWYRQLPEEGLKFMVYLQKENIIDESGMPKERFSAEFPKEGPSILRIQQVVRGDSAAYFCASSLKSTGYNQPQHFGDGTRLSIL.

The chain uses TRBV11-2 and TRBJ2-5; D is perhaps TRBD1 or TRBD2 (7 bases each). Germline V gives CDR1 SGHAT, CDR2 FQNNGV. The CDR3 is 16 amino acids. Trimming shortened V by 5 bases and J by 0 bases, and 16 bases separated the two germline ends. The CDR3 loop is CASSPGGDPYQETQYF. Written as DNA, the CDR3 is TGTGCCAGCAGCCCAGGGGGGGATCCTTACCAAGAGACCCAGTACTTC.

This clone occurred a few times. The rearrangement uses TRBV14 and TRBJ2-7, with no clear D. Germline V lookup: CDR1 SGHDN, CDR2 FVKESK. Trimming removed 4 bases from V and 0 bases from J, with 13 bases in between. The CDR3 consists of 15 residues. Here the CDR3 DNA reads TGTGCCAGCAGCCCCTTAAAGGAGTACTCCTACGAGCAGTACTTC. The encoded protein is CASSPLKEYSYEQYF.

The CDR3 sequence: CASSLGILGSPLHF. As DNA, the CDR3 is TGTGCCAGCAGCTTGGGGATACTCGGTTCACCCCTCCACTTT. The V call is TRBV5-5, the J call TRBJ1-6, with no clear D. The V gene's germline CDR1 is SGHKS and CDR2 YYEKEE (reference sequence). V was clipped by 0 bases and J by 9 bases, with 10 bases between them. The CDR3 extends over 14 amino acids.

The chain recombines TRBV28 with TRBJ1-2; 7 nucleotides match TRBD1. Trimming took 8 bases from V and 0 from J; bases not matched to a gene: 12. This CDR3 has 16 residues. The germline CDR1 and CDR2 sequences are MDHEN and SYDVKM. For the CDR3, the DNA is TGTGCCAGCCAAAGCTCCGGGACAGCATCTAACTATGGCTACACCTTC. Its translation is CASQSSGTASNYGYTF.

This clone was observed a few times. The chain links TRBV5-4 to TRBJ2-6, with D maybe TRBD1 (5 bases). Trimming removed 7 bases at V and 0 bases at J, with 11 bases between. Germline values: CDR1 SGHNT, CDR2 YYREEE (reference sequence). The CDR3 spans 15 residues. The CDR3 here is CASSRQSSGANVLTF. The CDR3 DNA reads TGTGCCAGCTCTAGACAGTCCTCTGGGGCCAACGTCCTGACTTTC.

V and J are TRBV5-4 and TRBJ2-3; D is perhaps TRBD1 (5 bases). The germline gives CDR1 SGHNT, CDR2 YYREEE (reference sequence). This CDR3 has 15 amino acids. Trimming took off 1 base at V and 6 bases at J, with 15 bases between the two ends. The CDR3 spells CASSLKDNPADTQYF. The CDR3 nucleotides read TGTGCCAGCAGCTTGAAGGACAACCCGGCGGATACGCAGTATTTT.